This paragraph reports one T cell receptor (beta chain). Its antigen is not known. Sequencing was performed with immunoSEQ multiplex PCR; in TCRdb, only in-frame clones are kept and a portion is missing. This sample yields 100,000 to 110,000 clones, of which around 87% are seen a single time; 4% to 4.5% belongs to the top ten. The data belong to a study of T cell responses to AZD1222 COVID-19 vaccine. Study-level results: Distributed over spike, vaccine-associated CD4 TCRs predominated at 160-218 and 743-854. Baseline testing showed seropositivity in only six AZD1222 recipients. With two AZD1222 doses given, Spike-specific TCR breadth and depth both rose. The donor cohort was predominantly white British with a female majority, and clonal diversity may have been underestimated.

The receptor comes from an adult in good health. Sequencing was performed on peripheral blood, taken on day 0 of MenACWY control vaccination.

The CDR3 nucleotides read TGTGCCAGTAGTATAGGGGCGGTCTACGAGCAGTACTTC. Protein sequence: CASSIGAVYEQYF. V gene TRBV19 combines with J gene TRBJ2-7; unclear D gene. Trimming left V 1 base short and J 3 bases short, with 7 bases between. The CDR3 covers 13 residues. Looked up from germline, CDR1 is LNHDA and CDR2 is SQIVND (reference sequence).